Detailed here is one TCR beta chain. Its antigen remains unidentified. The treatment is: oral pan-JAK inhibitor, 5-10 mg twice daily. V shed 2 bases, J shed 5 bases, and the junction held 9 bases outside the gene matches. CDR1 and CDR2 from the germline V gene are GTSNPN and SVGIG (reference sequence). This CDR3 spans 15 amino acids. The sample is drawn from a study of CD8+ T cells in alopecia areata. Broader study findings: Among the top 100, expanded CD8+ clones, as well as scalp clonality, were significantly decreased by tofacitinib. In lesional scalp, particularly from alopecia totalis/universalis, clonality was higher than in normal scalp.

Isolated RNA was reverse transcribed into cDNA used as the sequencing template. The protocol was immunoSEQ multiplex PCR, while the TCRdb copy is restricted to in-frame clones and leaves out a portion. The sample yields 110,000 or so clones, about three fifths seen once. Sequencing used CD8+ T cells sorted from blood, obtained at week 4, from a patient treated with tofacitinib. The chain is built from TRBV30 and TRBJ2-5, with 9 bases lining up with TRBD1. The TCR comes from a human donor with alopecia areata. The CDR3: CAWSQGTGTKETQYF. The CDR3 bases are TGTGCCTGGAGTCAAGGGACAGGGACAAAGGAGACCCAGTACTTC. The whole variable domain, remainder taken from reference TRBV30 and TRBJ2-5, is SQTIHQWPATLVQPVGSPLSLECTVEGTSNPNLYWYRQAAGRGLQLLFYSVGIGQISSEVPQNLSASRPQDRQFILSSKKLLLSDSGFYLCAWSQGTGTKETQYFGPGTRLLVL.